The rows below give T cell receptor beta chains drawn from one sample of a study of beta chain features in type 1 diabetes. Data came from immunoSEQ multiplex PCR; TCRdb stores just in-frame clones and leaves some out. The table records tens of thousands of clones, around a third of them present only once. Sequencing was carried out using stem cell memory CD4+ T cells from blood. All receptors derive from a woman between 18 and 29 years old in good health. Each CDR3 is given with its conserved first and last residue. A D gene is named only where the DNA matches it firmly. Clone size is not always given. Where it is, it says once, few, many or a class for expanded clones.

TRBV5-1	TRBD2	few	TRBJ2-7	15	TGCGCCAGCAGCCGAAGCGGGATTAGCTCCTACGAGCAGTACTTC	CASSRSGISSYEQYF
TRBV5-4	TRBD1	few	TRBJ1-2	14	TGTGCCAGCAGCTTCAGGGACAGGCCCTTGGGCTACACCTTC	CASSFRDRPLGYTF
TRBV11-2	.	.	TRBJ2-1	13	TGTGCCAGCAGCTTAGTCTATTACAATGAGCAGTTCTTC	CASSLVYYNEQFF
TRBV5-6	.	few	TRBJ2-6	15	TGTGCCAGCGGCTCTCCAGACTCTGGGGCCAACGTCCTGACTTTC	CASGSPDSGANVLTF
TRBV6-1	TRBD1	few	TRBJ2-3	15	TGTGCCAGCAGTGAGAGAGACAGGGGGACGGATACGCAGTATTTT	CASSERDRGTDTQYF
TRBV18	TRBD2	.	TRBJ2-5	17	TGTGCCAGCTCACCACCAACTAGCGGGAGGTTAAAAGAGACCCAGTACTTC	CASSPPTSGRLKETQYF
TRBV9	TRBD2	.	TRBJ2-6	18	TGTGCCAGCAGCGTCCTAGCGGGAGTCTCGGCCGGGGCCAACGTCCTGACTTTC	CASSVLAGVSAGANVLTF
TRBV4-2	TRBD1	few	TRBJ2-2	18	TGTGCCAGCAGCTTCCCCCCCGGACAGGGGGATGCCGCCGGGGAGCTGTTTTTT	CASSFPPGQGDAAGELFF
TRBV12-5	TRBD2	.	TRBJ2-1	15	TGTGCTAGTGGTCCCGGGACTAGCGGGGGGAATGAGCAGTTCTTC	CASGPGTSGGNEQFF
TRBV9	TRBD1	.	TRBJ1-1	15	TGTGCCAGCAGCTCTGGACAGGCGAGGAGCACTGAAGCTTTCTTT	CASSSGQARSTEAFF
TRBV5-1	.	few	TRBJ2-1	16	TGCGCCAGCAGCTTTATGGGGCAGAACTCCTACAATGAGCAGTTCTTC	CASSFMGQNSYNEQFF
TRBV9	TRBD2	.	TRBJ2-2	16	TGTGCCAGCAGCGTAGGACTAGCGGGAGTGGGAGGGGAGCTGTTTTTT	CASSVGLAGVGGELFF
TRBV11-2	TRBD2	few	TRBJ2-1	15	TGTGCCAGCAGACGGCCGGGACTAGCGGCCCCCGAGCAGTTCTTC	CASRRPGLAAPEQFF
TRBV30	.	few	TRBJ1-3	14	TGTGCCTGGAGTGTACAGGCCTTCCATGACACCATATATTTT	CAWSVQAFHDTIYF
TRBV30	.	.	TRBJ1-3	12	TGTGCCTGGTCGTCAGGAGGAAACACCATATATTTT	CAWSSGGNTIYF
TRBV4-1	.	.	TRBJ2-2	17	TGCGCCAGCAGCCAAGGCGGGCGAGCGGCTAACACCGGGGAGCTGTTTTTT	CASSQGGRAANTGELFF
TRBV12-5	TRBD2	few	TRBJ2-1	15	TGTGCTAGTGGTTTGGGACTAGCGGGGCCCGATGAGCAGTTCTTC	CASGLGLAGPDEQFF
TRBV27	TRBD2	.	TRBJ2-3	15	TGTGCCAGCAGTTTCGGCGGGAGGGCCGAGAGTACGCAGTATTTT	CASSFGGRAESTQYF
TRBV29-1	TRBD1	.	TRBJ1-2	15	TGCAGCGTATCACCGGGGCAGGGGGCTTTGGGTGGCTACACCTTC	CSVSPGQGALGGYTF
TRBV27	.	.	TRBJ2-2	14	TGTGCCAGCAGTTTTCAGGGTATCGGCGGGGAGCTGTTTTTT	CASSFQGIGGELFF
TRBV12-5	.	.	TRBJ1-2	14	TGTGCTAGTGGTTTGGCTTTAGGGGGGGTCGGCTACACCTTC	CASGLALGGVGYTF
TRBV1	.	few	TRBJ2-5	16	TGCACCAGCAGCCTCAAGATTGCGGGGGGGCGGGAGACCCAGTACTTC	CTSSLKIAGGRETQYF
TRBV11-2	.	.	TRBJ2-3	14	TGTGCCAGCAGCTCACGACAGAGCCTAGATACGCAGTATTTT	CASSSRQSLDTQYF